This section outlines one T cell receptor beta chain sequence together with its context. Germline CDR1 reads SQVTM; CDR2 reads ANQGSEA. V lost 8 bases, J lost 4 bases, and 17 bases lay in between. This CDR3 has 14 residues. This sample is part of a study of blood T cell repertoires in COVID-19. The data were produced by immunoSEQ multiplex PCR, yet TCRdb's version contains in-frame clones alone and is incomplete. The data contain approximately 500,000 clones, 88% of them singletons. The receptor's source is a middle-aged woman who had recovered from COVID-19. Source material: PBMCs or T cells enriched from blood (not recorded which). The chain recombines TRBV29-1 with TRBJ1-4; D ambiguous. CDR3 coding DNA: TGCAGCTCCAAATCCCCCAGAAATAATGAAAAACTGTTTTTT. This encodes CSSKSPRNNEKLFF.